Shown below are 10 T cell receptor beta chains from a single sample sequenced in a study of blood T cell repertoires in COVID-19. Measured with immunoSEQ multiplex PCR; TCRdb has only the in-frame clones, and not every one. The sample contains tens of thousands of clones, about 90% of which appear only once. The sample consisted of peripheral blood. The receptors here all came from a human donor in a cohort sampled during active COVID-19.

V usage is TRBV6-1 and J usage is TRBJ1-6; TRBD1 matches 7 bases. This CDR3 spans 18 amino acids. The trim removed 4 bases at V and 2 bases at J, leaving 11 bases unmatched. The germline V gene has CDR1 MNHNS and CDR2 SASEGT. CDR3 DNA: TGTGCCAGCAGTGGGAAGAGTACAGGGGTAACCTATAATTCACCCCTCCACTTT. Translated: CASSGKSTGVTYNSPLHF.

The J gene is TRBJ2-3, the V gene TRBV10-2, with 8 bases matching TRBD2. CDR3 length: 14 residues. The J segment lost 1 base and the V segment lost 7 bases, leaving 4 bases of the junction unmatched. Germline CDR1 and CDR2: WSHSY and SAAADI. This CDR3 is CASTRAGGTDTQYF. DNA for the CDR3: TGCGCCAGCACTCGAGCGGGGGGCACAGATACGCAGTATTTT.

This clone was found once. The chain has TRBV7-3 and TRBJ2-3; no firm D call. V lost 2 bases, J lost 6 bases, and 9 bases lay in between. This CDR3 spans 13 amino acids. Germline values: CDR1 SGHTA, CDR2 FQGTGA. CDR3 nucleotides: TGTGCCAGCAGCTTAGCTAGAGAGGATACGCAGTATTTT. Translation: CASSLAREDTQYF.

This clone was picked up one time. This chain joins TRBV18 and TRBJ1-3, with D tentatively TRBD1 (5 bases). CDR1 and CDR2 from the germline V gene are KGHSH and LQKENI. The CDR3 has 17 amino acids. Trimming pared 3 bases from V and 1 base from J, leaving 16 bases between. The CDR3 nucleotides are TGTGCCAGCTCACCCTTACGACAGACTGGTTCTGGAAACACCATATATTTT. It is translated as CASSPLRQTGSGNTIYF.

The chain links TRBV6-6 to TRBJ2-1; D may be TRBD2 (6 bases). The CDR3 extends over 14 amino acids. CDR1 and CDR2 (germline): MNHNY, SVGAGI (reference sequence). Trimming cost V 7 bases and J 10 bases, with 20 bases left between them. CDR3 sequence: CASTLAGLAREQFF. Here the CDR3 DNA reads TGTGCCAGCACTCTGGCGGGATTGGCACGAGAGCAGTTCTTC.

J is TRBJ2-3 and V is TRBV7-9; 9 bases agree with TRBD2. The length of the CDR3 is 14 residues. The ends lost 8 bases at V and 7 bases at J; junction bases unmatched: 10. The germline V gene has CDR1 SEHNR and CDR2 FQNEAQ (reference sequence). CDR3 in DNA: TGTGCCAGCCGCGGGGCGGGAGGGCCGAATACGCAGTATTTT. Amino acids: CASRGAGGPNTQYF.

The chain uses TRBV29-1 and TRBJ1-1; TRBD1 matches at 7 bases. The germline CDR1 and CDR2 sequences are SQVTM and ANQGSEA. V lost 5 bases to trimming and J lost 2 bases; unmatched junction nucleotides: 2. This CDR3 has 12 residues. The CDR3 nucleotides read TGCAGCGTTCGACAGGGTAACACTGAAGCTTTCTTT. It yields the protein CSVRQGNTEAFF. Drawing the rest from reference TRBV29-1 and TRBJ1-1, the complete variable domain is SAVISQKPSRDICQRGTSLTIQCQVDSQVTMMFWYRQQPGQSLTLIATANQGSEATYESGFVIDKFPISRPNLTFSTLTVSNMSPEDSSIYLCSVRQGNTEAFFGQGTRLTVV.

The DNA for the CDR3 is TGTGCCAGCAGCTTAAGTGAGGGGGCAAGGTACGAGCAGTACTTC. It is translated as CASSLSEGARYEQYF. This chain uses TRBV7-9 with TRBJ2-7; 7 bases line up with TRBD1. Germline CDR1 reads SEHNR; CDR2 reads FQNEAQ (reference sequence). Germline trimming cut 2 bases from V and 4 bases from J; bases unmatched to any gene: 8. The CDR3 has 15 residues.

The chain uses TRBV4-1 and TRBJ2-3; 8 positions match TRBD2. The CDR3 is 17 amino acids. Germline V lookup: CDR1 MGHRA, CDR2 YSYEKL. V lost 4 bases to trimming and J lost 4 bases; unmatched junction nucleotides: 13. This CDR3 reads CASSRLLAGQRADTQYF. The CDR3 nucleotides are TGCGCCAGCAGCCGGCTCCTAGCGGGTCAACGGGCAGATACGCAGTATTTT.

This chain joins TRBV3-1 (or the pseudogene TRBV3-2) and TRBJ2-7, with unresolved D. V was trimmed by 1 base and J by 7 bases, leaving 8 bases between them. There are 12 residues in the CDR3. Looked up from germline, CDR1 is LGHDT and CDR2 is YNNKEL (reference sequence). Here the CDR3 DNA reads TGTGCCAGCAGCCAAGGTCCTGTTGAGCAGTACTTC. It translates to CASSQGPVEQYF.